The rows below give T cell receptor beta chains drawn from one sample of a study of T cell clonotyping in hematopoietic cell transplantation. Sequenced by immunoSEQ multiplex PCR; TCRdb stores in-frame clones only, minus some. The sample consists of under 10,000 clones, about nine tenths of them appearing once. The sample consisted of PBMCs, taken 180 days after allogeneic stem cell transplant. These receptors all come from a human patient who had an allogeneic stem cell transplant, so the T cells may come from the graft donor. The donor label of this sample is uncertain. Some clones in this sample may be carry-over from other donors' samples. Both conserved end residues are part of each CDR3. Each record gives: D gene, V gene, J gene, clone size, CDR3 protein, CDR3 DNA. A D gene is named only where the DNA matches it firmly. Only part of the rows carry a size: once, few, many, or a class if the clone is expanded.

TRBD2	TRBV7-6	TRBJ2-3	-	CASSLLRAGGDTQYF	TGTGCCAGCAGCTTATTGCGGGCGGGGGGAGATACGCAGTATTTT
-	TRBV4-3	TRBJ1-1	-	CASSQDLLGSVLRAFF	TGCGCCAGCAGCCAAGATCTTTTAGGGTCTGTCCTCCGAGCTTTCTTT
TRBD2	TRBV29-1	TRBJ2-1	-	CSVEYTGGPSYNEQFF	TGCAGCGTTGAATACACGGGGGGGCCTTCCTACAATGAGCAGTTCTTC
-	TRBV25-1	TRBJ1-4	once	CASSELAGTNEKLFF	TGTGCCAGCAGTGAACTGGCAGGAACTAATGAAAAACTGTTTTTT
TRBD1	TRBV7-2	TRBJ1-6	-	CASSTYRGGNSPLHF	TGTGCCAGCAGCACCTACAGGGGGGGTAATTCACCCCTCCACTTT
-	TRBV11-2	TRBJ1-6	few	CASSRAGLNSPLHF	TGTGCCAGCAGCCGTGCCGGACTAAATTCACCCCTCCACTTT
-	TRBV13	TRBJ2-7	-	CASSSNSYEQYF	TGTGCCAGCAGCTCAAATTCCTACGAGCAGTACTTC
-	TRBV28	TRBJ1-1	-	CASSLQMNTEAFF	TGTGCCAGCAGTTTACAGATGAACACTGAAGCTTTCTTT
-	TRBV28	TRBJ2-7	-	CASSFQGSYEQYF	TGTGCCAGCAGTTTTCAGGGCTCCTACGAGCAGTACTTC
-	TRBV5-1	TRBJ1-2	-	CASSLAPLYGYTF	TGCGCCAGCAGCTTGGCCCCTCTCTATGGCTACACCTTC
-	TRBV29-1	TRBJ1-1	-	CSVEGGQGRNEAFF	TGCAGCGTTGAAGGCGGCCAGGGACGAAATGAAGCTTTCTTT
TRBD2	TRBV7-7	TRBJ2-2	-	CAAGDPGTGELFF	TGTGCCGCGGGGGACCCAGGGACCGGGGAGCTGTTTTTT
TRBD1	TRBV19	TRBJ1-5	-	CASSGQGGNQPQHF	TGTGCCAGTAGTGGACAGGGGGGCAATCAGCCCCAGCATTTT
-	TRBV6-1	TRBJ1-5	-	CASSVGRINQPQHF	TGTGCCAGCAGCGTTGGACGGATCAATCAGCCCCAGCATTTT
-	TRBV4-1	TRBJ2-2	-	CASSQFAQGFNAGELFF	TGCGCCAGCAGCCAATTTGCACAGGGTTTCAATGCCGGGGAGCTGTTTTTT
-	TRBV14	TRBJ1-1	-	CASSQAAGLNTEAFF	TGTGCCAGCAGCCAAGCGGCAGGGCTGAACACTGAAGCTTTCTTT
-	TRBV4-2	TRBJ1-6	-	CASSQEDTRSYNSPLHF	TGTGCCAGCAGCCAAGAAGATACAAGGTCCTATAATTCACCCCTCCACTTT
-	TRBV7-2	TRBJ2-7	-	CASSQEHRANYEQYF	TGTGCCAGCAGCCAAGAACACAGGGCAAATTACGAGCAGTACTTC
-	TRBV11-2	TRBJ2-5	once	CASSLLFGETQYF	TGTGCCAGCAGCTTACTTTTCGGGGAGACCCAGTACTTC
-	TRBV7-9	TRBJ2-5	-	CASSFREETQYF	TGTGCCAGCAGCTTTAGGGAAGAGACCCAGTACTTC
-	TRBV4-3	TRBJ1-5	few	CASSGQINQPQHF	TGCGCCAGCAGCGGACAAATTAATCAGCCCCAGCATTTT
-	TRBV5-1	TRBJ2-2	-	CASSLAPGSGTGELFF	TGCGCCAGCAGCTTGGCGCCAGGGTCGGGCACCGGGGAGCTGTTTTTT
-	TRBV6-5	TRBJ2-7	-	CASSPRPRGYHEQYF	TGTGCCAGCAGTCCCCGTCCCCGGGGTTACCACGAGCAGTACTTC
-	TRBV9	TRBJ2-2	-	CASSVEGELFF	TGTGCCAGCAGCGTAGAGGGGGAGCTGTTTTTT
-	TRBV5-3	TRBJ2-7	-	CASSVDSRYEQYF	TGTGCCAGCAGCGTGGACAGTCGCTACGAGCAGTACTTC
-	TRBV6-4	TRBJ1-2	-	CASSDITRHYGYTF	TGTGCCAGCAGTGACATAACGCGGCACTATGGCTACACCTTC
-	TRBV7-8	TRBJ2-1	-	CASSLVGPTTFF	TGTGCCAGCAGCTTAGTCGGACCGACTACCTTCTTC
TRBD1	TRBV27	TRBJ1-2	-	CASSAWDSPGSYTF	TGTGCCAGCAGTGCCTGGGACAGCCCTGGAAGCTACACCTTC
-	TRBV7-9	TRBJ1-1	-	CASSLGPVGYTEAFF	TGTGCCAGCAGCTTAGGACCGGTTGGATACACTGAAGCTTTCTTT
-	TRBV9	TRBJ2-4	-	CASSVEDGMDIQYF	TGTGCCAGCAGCGTAGAGGACGGGATGGACATTCAGTACTTC
TRBD2	TRBV5-1	TRBJ2-3	-	CASSLVTSGGAGPDTQYF	TGCGCCAGCAGCTTGGTAACTAGCGGGGGGGCCGGTCCAGATACGCAGTATTTT
-	TRBV4-1	TRBJ2-4	-	CASSQDLSGSSQNIQYF	TGCGCCAGCAGCCAAGACCTTTCAGGGAGTAGCCAAAACATTCAGTACTTC
-	TRBV14	TRBJ2-5	-	CASSLGLRETQYF	TGTGCCAGCAGCTTAGGACTGAGGGAGACCCAGTACTTC
-	TRBV6-6	TRBJ2-7	-	CASSSPFGEQYF	TGTGCCAGCAGTTCCCCCTTCGGCGAGCAGTACTTC
-	TRBV5-4	TRBJ1-6	-	CASSVQATYNSPLHF	TGTGCCAGCAGCGTACAGGCAACCTATAATTCACCCCTCCACTTT
-	TRBV7-8	TRBJ2-5	-	CASSPYLGQETQYF	TGTGCCAGCAGCCCCTACTTAGGGCAAGAGACCCAGTACTTC
-	TRBV11-2	TRBJ1-6	-	CASSTGRGARVISPLHF	TGTGCCAGCAGCACCGGACGGGGGGCTAGGGTCATATCACCCCTCCACTTT
-	TRBV9	TRBJ1-2	-	CASSPEAAGVNYGYTF	TGTGCCAGCAGCCCCGAGGCGGCAGGGGTTAACTATGGCTACACCTTC
-	TRBV28	TRBJ2-7	-	CASSLGPGVFYEQYF	TGTGCCAGCAGTTTAGGTCCGGGTGTCTTCTACGAGCAGTACTTC
-	TRBV28	TRBJ1-3	-	CASSLQGGNTIYF	TGTGCCAGCAGTTTACAGGGCGGAAACACCATATATTTT
TRBD1	TRBV7-9	TRBJ1-1	-	CASTLDGTGENTEAFF	TGTGCCAGCACGCTGGACGGGACAGGGGAGAACACTGAAGCTTTCTTT
TRBD1	TRBV6-5	TRBJ2-1	-	CASSTDRGHYNEQFF	TGTGCCAGCAGTACGGACAGGGGTCATTACAATGAGCAGTTCTTC
-	TRBV29-1	TRBJ2-1	-	CSVGGNEQFF	TGCAGCGTTGGGGGGAATGAGCAGTTCTTC